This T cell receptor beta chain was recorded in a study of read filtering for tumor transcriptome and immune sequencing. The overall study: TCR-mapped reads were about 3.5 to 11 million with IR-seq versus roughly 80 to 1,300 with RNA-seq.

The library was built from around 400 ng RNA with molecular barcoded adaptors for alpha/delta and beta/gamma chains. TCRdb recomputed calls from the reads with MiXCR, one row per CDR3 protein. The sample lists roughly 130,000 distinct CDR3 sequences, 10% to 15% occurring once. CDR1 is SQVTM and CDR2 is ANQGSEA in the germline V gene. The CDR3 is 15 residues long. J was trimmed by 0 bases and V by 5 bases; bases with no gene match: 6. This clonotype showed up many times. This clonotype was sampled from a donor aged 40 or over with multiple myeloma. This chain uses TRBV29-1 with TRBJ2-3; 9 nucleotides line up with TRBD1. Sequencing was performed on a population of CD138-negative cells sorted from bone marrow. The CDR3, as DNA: TGCAGCGTTCAACAGGGGGCGACTAGCACAGATACGCAGTATTTT. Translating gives CSVQQGATSTDTQYF.